This T cell receptor beta chain derives from a study of memory CD4+ T cells and cytomegalovirus serostatus. Broader study findings: Suggested: most of the CMV-linked TCR signature lies in CD4+ memory cells.

The table came from immunoSEQ multiplex PCR; TCRdb's copy has only in-frame clones and leaves some out. The sample contains about 57,000 clones, 70% to 80% of which appear only once. V lost 5 bases, J lost 7 bases, and 14 bases stayed unmatched. This CDR3 has 16 amino acids. Germline V gene sequence: CDR1 MDHEN, CDR2 SYDVKM. Single viable CD3+CD4+CD8-CD45RO+ cells were sorted as the memory CD4+ T cells. Turning to this clone: As yet, its antigen is unknown.

The chain uses TRBV28 and TRBJ1-5; 7 positions match TRBD1. This TCR was recovered from an adult in good health and CMV-seronegative. The material sequenced was memory CD4+ T cells from blood. The DNA of the CDR3 is TGTGCCAGCAGTCCCCCGACAGGGTCGTTGAAGCAGCCCCAGCATTTT. Protein product: CASSPPTGSLKQPQHF.